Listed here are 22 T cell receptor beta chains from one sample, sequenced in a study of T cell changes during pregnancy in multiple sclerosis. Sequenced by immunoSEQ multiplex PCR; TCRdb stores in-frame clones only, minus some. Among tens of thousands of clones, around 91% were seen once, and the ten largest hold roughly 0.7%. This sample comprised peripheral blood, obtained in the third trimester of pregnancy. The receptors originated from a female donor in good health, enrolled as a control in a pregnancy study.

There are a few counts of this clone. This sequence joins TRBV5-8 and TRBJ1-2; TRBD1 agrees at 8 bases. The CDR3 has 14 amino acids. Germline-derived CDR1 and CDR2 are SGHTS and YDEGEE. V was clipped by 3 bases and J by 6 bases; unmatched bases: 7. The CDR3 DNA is TGTGCCAGCAGCTCGAGGACAGGGCGACATGGCTACACCTTC. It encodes CASSSRTGRHGYTF.

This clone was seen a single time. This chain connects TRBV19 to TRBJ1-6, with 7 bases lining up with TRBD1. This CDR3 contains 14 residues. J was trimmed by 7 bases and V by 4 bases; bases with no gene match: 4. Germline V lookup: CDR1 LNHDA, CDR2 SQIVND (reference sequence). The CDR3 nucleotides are TGTGCCAGTAGTACAGGACAGGAAAATTCACCCCTCCACTTT. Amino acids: CASSTGQENSPLHF.

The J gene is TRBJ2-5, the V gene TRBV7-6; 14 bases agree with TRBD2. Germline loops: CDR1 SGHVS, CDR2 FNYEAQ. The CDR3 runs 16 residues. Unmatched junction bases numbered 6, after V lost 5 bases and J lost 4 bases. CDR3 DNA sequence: TGTGCCAGCAGCCACGGGACTAGCGGGAGTGGAGAGACCCAGTACTTC. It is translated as CASSHGTSGSGETQYF.

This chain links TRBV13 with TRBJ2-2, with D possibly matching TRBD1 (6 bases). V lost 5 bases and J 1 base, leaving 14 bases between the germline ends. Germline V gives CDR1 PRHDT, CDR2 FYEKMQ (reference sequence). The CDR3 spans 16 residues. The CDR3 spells CASSMRRGGNTGELFF. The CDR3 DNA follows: TGTGCCAGCAGCATGCGCCGAGGGGGGAACACCGGGGAGCTGTTTTTT.

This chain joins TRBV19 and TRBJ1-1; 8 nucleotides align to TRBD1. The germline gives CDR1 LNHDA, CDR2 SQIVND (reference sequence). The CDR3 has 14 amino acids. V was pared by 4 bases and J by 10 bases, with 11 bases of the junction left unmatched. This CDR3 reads CASSTLPRTGPAFF. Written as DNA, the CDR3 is TGTGCCAGTAGTACCTTACCCCGGACAGGGCCAGCTTTCTTT.

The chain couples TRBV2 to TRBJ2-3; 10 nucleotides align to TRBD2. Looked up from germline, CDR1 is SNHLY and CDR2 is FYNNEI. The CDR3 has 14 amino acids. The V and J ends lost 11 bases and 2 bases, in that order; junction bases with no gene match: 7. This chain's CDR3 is CAVERGGTTDTQYF. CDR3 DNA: TGTGCCGTAGAGCGGGGGGGGACCACAGATACGCAGTATTTT.

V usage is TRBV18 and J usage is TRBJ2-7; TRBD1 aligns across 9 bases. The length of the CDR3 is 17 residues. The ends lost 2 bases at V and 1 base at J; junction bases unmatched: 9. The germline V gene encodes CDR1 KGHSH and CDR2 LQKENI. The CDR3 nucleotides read TGTGCCAGCTCACCAACGGCGCTGGGACAGGGATCCTACGAGCAGTACTTC. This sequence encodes CASSPTALGQGSYEQYF.

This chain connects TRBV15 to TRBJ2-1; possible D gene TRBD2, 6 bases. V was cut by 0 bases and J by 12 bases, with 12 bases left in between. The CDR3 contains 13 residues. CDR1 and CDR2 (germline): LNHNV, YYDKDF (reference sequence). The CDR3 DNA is TGTGCCACCAGCAGAGATGAGACTAGTATGCAGTTCTTC. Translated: CATSRDETSMQFF.

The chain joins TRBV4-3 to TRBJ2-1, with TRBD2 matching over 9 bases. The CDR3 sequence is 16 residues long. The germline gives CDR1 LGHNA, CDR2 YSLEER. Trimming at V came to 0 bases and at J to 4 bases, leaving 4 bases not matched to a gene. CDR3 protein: CASSQDTSGPYNEQFF. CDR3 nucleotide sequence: TGCGCCAGCAGCCAAGATACTAGCGGGCCGTACAATGAGCAGTTCTTC.

The CDR3 DNA reads as TGTGCCAGCAGCTCCGTCACAGGGACGACCGAGCAGTACTTC. Its protein is CASSSVTGTTEQYF. This chain uses TRBV11-2 with TRBJ2-7, with D possibly TRBD1 on 6 matching bases. V dropped 4 bases and J dropped 6 bases, with 16 bases sitting between them. Per germline, CDR1 SGHAT and CDR2 FQNNGV. This CDR3 contains 14 residues.

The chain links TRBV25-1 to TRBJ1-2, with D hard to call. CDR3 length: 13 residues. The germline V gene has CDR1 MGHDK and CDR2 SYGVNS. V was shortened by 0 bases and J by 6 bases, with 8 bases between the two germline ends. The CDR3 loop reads CASSEYTVNGYTF. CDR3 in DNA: TGTGCCAGCAGTGAATACACGGTTAATGGCTACACCTTC.

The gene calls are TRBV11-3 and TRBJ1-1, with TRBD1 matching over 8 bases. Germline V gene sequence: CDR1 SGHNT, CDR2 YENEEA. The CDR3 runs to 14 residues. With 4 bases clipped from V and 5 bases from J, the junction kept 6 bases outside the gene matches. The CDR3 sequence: CASSSGQGGTEAFF. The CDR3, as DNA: TGTGCCAGCAGCTCAGGACAGGGAGGAACTGAAGCTTTCTTT.

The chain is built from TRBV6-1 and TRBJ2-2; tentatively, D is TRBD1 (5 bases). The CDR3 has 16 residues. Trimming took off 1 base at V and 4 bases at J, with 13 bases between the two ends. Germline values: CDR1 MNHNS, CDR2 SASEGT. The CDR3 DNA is TGTGCCAGCAGTGAAGTTAGGGGCGGTACCACCGGGGAGCTGTTTTTT. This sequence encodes CASSEVRGGTTGELFF.

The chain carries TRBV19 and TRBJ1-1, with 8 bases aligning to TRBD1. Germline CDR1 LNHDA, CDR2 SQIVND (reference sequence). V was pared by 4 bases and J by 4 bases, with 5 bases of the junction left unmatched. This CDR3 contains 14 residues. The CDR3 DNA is TGTGCCAGTAGTAGAGACAGGGGCGGCACTGAAGCTTTCTTT. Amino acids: CASSRDRGGTEAFF. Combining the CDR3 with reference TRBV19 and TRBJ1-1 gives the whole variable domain DGGITQSPKYLFRKEGQNVTLSCEQNLNHDAMYWYRQDPGQGLRLIYYSQIVNDFQKGDIAEGYSVSREKKESFPLTVTSAQKNPTAFYLCASSRDRGGTEAFFGQGTRLTVV.

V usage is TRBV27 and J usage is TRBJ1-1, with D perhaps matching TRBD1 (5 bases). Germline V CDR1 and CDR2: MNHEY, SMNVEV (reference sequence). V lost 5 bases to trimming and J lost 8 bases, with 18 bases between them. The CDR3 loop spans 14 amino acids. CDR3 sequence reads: CASSIRGSPGEAFF. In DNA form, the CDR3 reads TGTGCCAGCAGTATCCGGGGGAGCCCGGGAGAAGCTTTCTTT.

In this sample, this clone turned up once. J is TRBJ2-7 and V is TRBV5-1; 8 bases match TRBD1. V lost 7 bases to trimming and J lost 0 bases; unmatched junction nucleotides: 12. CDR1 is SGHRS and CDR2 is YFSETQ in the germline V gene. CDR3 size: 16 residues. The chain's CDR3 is CASGPDPGTGSYEQYF. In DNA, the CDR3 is TGCGCCAGCGGGCCCGACCCCGGGACAGGCTCCTACGAGCAGTACTTC.

CDR3 in DNA: TGTGCCACCGGGGGGAGGGGTAATCAGCCCCAGCATTTT. It codes for CATGGRGNQPQHF. The chain joins TRBV27 to TRBJ1-5; a weak D match, TRBD1 (5 bases). The CDR3 length is 13 residues. V was pared by 10 bases and J by 4 bases, with 14 bases between. The germline gives CDR1 MNHEY, CDR2 SMNVEV (reference sequence).

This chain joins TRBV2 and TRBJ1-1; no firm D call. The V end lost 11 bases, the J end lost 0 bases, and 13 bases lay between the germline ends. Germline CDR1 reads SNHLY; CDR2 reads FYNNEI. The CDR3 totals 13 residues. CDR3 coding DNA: TGTGCCGCTGCGATGTCGATGAACACTGAAGCTTTCTTT. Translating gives CAAAMSMNTEAFF.

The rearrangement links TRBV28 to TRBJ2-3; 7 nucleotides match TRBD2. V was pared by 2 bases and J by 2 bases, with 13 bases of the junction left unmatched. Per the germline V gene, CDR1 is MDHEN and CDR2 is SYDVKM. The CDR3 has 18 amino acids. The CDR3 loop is CASSLLADPSPFTDTQYF. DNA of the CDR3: TGTGCCAGCAGTTTACTAGCGGACCCGTCCCCTTTCACAGATACGCAGTATTTT.

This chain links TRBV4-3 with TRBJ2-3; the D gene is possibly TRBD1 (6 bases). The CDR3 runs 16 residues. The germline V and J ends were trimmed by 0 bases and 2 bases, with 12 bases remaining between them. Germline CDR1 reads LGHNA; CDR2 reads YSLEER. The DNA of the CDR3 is TGCGCCAGCAGCCAAGATAGGGGGAGCACCACAGATACGCAGTATTTT. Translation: CASSQDRGSTTDTQYF.

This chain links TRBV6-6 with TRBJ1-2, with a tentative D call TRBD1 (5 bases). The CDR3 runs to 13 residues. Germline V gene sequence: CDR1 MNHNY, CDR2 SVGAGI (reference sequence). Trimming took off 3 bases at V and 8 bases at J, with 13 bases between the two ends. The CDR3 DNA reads TGTGCCAGCAGTTATGGAGGGGAGATGGGCTACACCTTC. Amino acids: CASSYGGEMGYTF.

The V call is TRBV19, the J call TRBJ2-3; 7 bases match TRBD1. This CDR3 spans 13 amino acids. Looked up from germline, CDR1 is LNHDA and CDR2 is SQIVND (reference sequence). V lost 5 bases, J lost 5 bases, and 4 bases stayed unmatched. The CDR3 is CASSVNRGDTQYF. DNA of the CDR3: TGTGCCAGTAGTGTAAACAGGGGAGATACGCAGTATTTT.